This T cell receptor beta chain was recorded in a study of blood T cell repertoires in COVID-19. For the study at large: COVID-19 samples from acute and convalescent phases originated in the United States, Italy and Spain.

Trimming cost V 0 bases and J 3 bases, with 20 bases left between them. This CDR3 spans 18 amino acids. Germline loops: CDR1 SEHNR, CDR2 FQNEAQ (reference sequence). Here immunoSEQ multiplex PCR was the method, and the copy in TCRdb shows in-frame clones only, minus some. Of 100,000 or so clones listed, 70% to 85% are singletons. The table lists this clone with a few counts. The gene calls are TRBV7-9 and TRBJ2-5; tentatively, D is TRBD1 (5 bases). Input material: peripheral blood. The source of this sequence is a man between 70 and 80 years old with active or convalescent COVID-19. Written as DNA, the CDR3 is TGTGCCAGCAGCTTAGCGTTCGGCCAGGGTGTTTTAGAAGAGACCCAGTACTTC. Its protein is CASSLAFGQGVLEETQYF.